A single sample is the source of the 16 T cell receptor beta chains below, sequenced in a study of cytotoxic CD8 clonotypes in ibrutinib-treated CLL. Profiled with immunoSEQ multiplex PCR; TCRdb holds only in-frame clones, not every one. This sample has 150,000 or so clones, with about 84% found just once. Sequencing used PBMCs, obtained after 36 months of ibrutinib treatment. The receptors derive from a human donor with chronic lymphocytic leukemia.

The chain combines TRBV18 with TRBJ2-1, with 8 bases that match TRBD2. The trim removed 0 bases at V and 7 bases at J, leaving 5 bases unmatched. Germline V gene lookup returns CDR1 KGHSH and CDR2 LQKENI. The CDR3 is 15 residues long. The CDR3 here is CASSPPSGRVNEQFF. The CDR3 DNA reads TGTGCCAGCTCACCACCCAGCGGGAGAGTGAATGAGCAGTTCTTC.

This clone was recorded a few times. The chain combines TRBV11-2 with TRBJ2-2, with no clear D. This CDR3 is built from 12 residues. Trimming left V 3 bases short and J 7 bases short, with 6 bases between. CDR1 and CDR2 from the germline V gene are SGHAT and FQNNGV. CDR3 sequence: CASSFMIGELFF. In DNA, the CDR3 is TGTGCCAGCAGCTTTATGATCGGGGAGCTGTTTTTT.

The chain recombines TRBV7-2 with TRBJ1-2; 9 positions match TRBD1. The V gene end was trimmed by 5 bases and the J gene end by 8 bases; junction bases not matched to a gene: 6. CDR3 size: 13 residues. Germline CDR1 reads SGHTA; CDR2 reads FQGNSA. CDR3 DNA: TGTGCCAGCAGCCCCGACAGGGGGAAAGGCTACACCTTC. It encodes CASSPDRGKGYTF.

The CDR3 loop is CASSLGRQVRRELFF. In DNA, the CDR3 is TGTGCCAGCAGCTTAGGGAGGCAGGTTCGAAGGGAGCTGTTTTTT. The gene calls are TRBV7-9 and TRBJ2-2; D possibly corresponds to TRBD2 (5 bases). Trimming took 1 base from V and 9 from J, leaving 15 bases between them. The CDR3 is made up of 15 amino acids. Germline V gene lookup returns CDR1 SEHNR and CDR2 FQNEAQ (reference sequence).

This chain joins TRBV2 and TRBJ1-2, with 9 positions matching TRBD1. CDR3 size: 13 residues. The J segment lost 8 bases and the V segment lost 5 bases, leaving 6 bases of the junction unmatched. CDR1 SNHLY and CDR2 FYNNEI come from the germline V gene. CDR3 DNA: TGTGCCAGCAGTACGGACAGGGGACGGGGCTACACCTTC. Translated: CASSTDRGRGYTF.

This clone was seen more than once but under ten times. The CDR3 DNA reads TGTGCCAGCAGCTCGACGGCCAGGGGTACCGTGCAGTACTTC. It translates to CASSSTARGTVQYF. The chain joins TRBV7-9 to TRBJ2-7, with D maybe TRBD1 (6 bases). Trimming removed 4 bases at V and 9 bases at J, with 19 bases between. Germline CDR1 reads SEHNR; CDR2 reads FQNEAQ (reference sequence). The CDR3 contains 14 residues.

CDR3: CASSLERSSGANVLTF. The DNA of the CDR3 is TGTGCCAGCAGCTTAGAGAGGTCCTCTGGGGCCAACGTCCTGACTTTC. The chain recombines TRBV7-2 with TRBJ2-6; no clear D gene. V lost 1 base, J lost 0 bases, and 7 bases lay in between. Germline V gene lookup returns CDR1 SGHTA and CDR2 FQGNSA. CDR3 size: 16 residues. The full variable domain, rest sourced from reference TRBV7-2 and TRBJ2-6, is GAGVSQSPSNKVTEKGKDVELRCDPISGHTALYWYRQSLGQGLEFLIYFQGNSAPDKSGLPSDRFSAERTGGSVSTLTIQRTQQEDSAVYLCASSLERSSGANVLTFGAGSRLTVL.

The V and J genes are TRBV5-1 and TRBJ1-4; the D gene is possibly TRBD1 (5 bases). Germline assignment: CDR1 SGHRS and CDR2 YFSETQ. The V gene lost 4 bases and the J gene lost 5 bases, with 15 bases spanning the gap. The CDR3 is 15 amino acids. In nucleotides, the CDR3 is TGCGCCAGCAGCGGAGTCGGGACGGGAAATGAAAAACTGTTTTTT. Its protein product is CASSGVGTGNEKLFF.

The J gene is TRBJ2-7, the V gene TRBV19; D remains unclear. Germline V gene sequence: CDR1 LNHDA, CDR2 SQIVND (reference sequence). V dropped 3 bases and J dropped 4 bases, with 4 bases sitting between them. The CDR3 covers 11 residues. The CDR3 DNA reads TGTGCCAGTAGTATTCGATACGAGCAGTACTTC. It encodes CASSIRYEQYF.

J is TRBJ2-4 and V is TRBV5-6; 8 nucleotides line up with TRBD1. V was clipped by 3 bases and J by 1 base; unmatched bases: 3. The CDR3 is 15 residues long. The V gene's germline CDR1 is SGHDT and CDR2 YYEEEE. The CDR3 region has the DNA TGTGCCAGCAGCTGGACAGGGTTTGCCAAAAACATTCAGTACTTC. This encodes CASSWTGFAKNIQYF. The whole variable domain, remainder taken from reference TRBV5-6 and TRBJ2-4, is DAGVTQSPTHLIKTRGQQVTLRCSPKSGHDTVSWYQQALGQGPQFIFQYYEEEERQRGNFPDRFSGHQFPNYSSELNVNALLLGDSALYLCASSWTGFAKNIQYFGAGTRLSVL.

The chain employs TRBV10-3 and TRBJ2-7, with D uncertain. V gave up 3 bases and J gave up 1 base, with 10 bases separating them. Looked up from germline, CDR1 is ENHRY and CDR2 is SYGVKD. This CDR3 region has 14 residues. The CDR3 region is CAISDGRLSYEQYF. Here the CDR3 DNA reads TGTGCCATCAGTGACGGCCGACTGTCCTACGAGCAGTACTTC.

CDR3 sequence: CASSPPGQETQYF. In nucleotides, the CDR3 is TGTGCCAGCTCACCACCAGGCCAAGAGACCCAGTACTTC. The chain couples TRBV18 to TRBJ2-5; no firm D call. The CDR3 is 13 amino acids. Germline V gives CDR1 KGHSH, CDR2 LQKENI. The V end was cut by 0 bases, the J end by 1 base, with 3 bases between. Full variable domain (outside the CDR3, taken from reference TRBV18 and TRBJ2-5): NAGVMQNPRHLVRRRGQEARLRCSPMKGHSHVYWYRQLPEEGLKFMVYLQKENIIDESGMPKERFSAEFPKEGPSILRIQQVVRGDSAAYFCASSPPGQETQYFGPGTRLLVL.

This clone qualifies as medium-sized. V gene TRBV5-6 combines with J gene TRBJ2-5; 10 nucleotides align to TRBD2. J was trimmed by 6 bases and V by 2 bases; bases with no gene match: 7. Germline CDR1 SGHDT, CDR2 YYEEEE. The CDR3 is 15 amino acids. CDR3 sequence: CASSLQAGGRQTQYF. As DNA, the CDR3 is TGTGCCAGCAGCTTACAAGCGGGGGGGCGGCAGACCCAGTACTTC.

Here the CDR3 DNA reads TGTGCCATCAGTGATTACACCAGGGACACTGAAGCTTTCTTT. It specifies CAISDYTRDTEAFF. The chain has TRBV10-3 and TRBJ1-1; a possible D gene is TRBD1 (5 bases). Per the germline V gene, CDR1 is ENHRY and CDR2 is SYGVKD. V gave up 3 bases and J gave up 3 bases, with 11 bases separating them. The CDR3 is 14 residues long.

The chain carries TRBV4-1 and TRBJ2-2, with D hard to call. CDR1 is MGHRA and CDR2 is YSYEKL in the germline V gene. The CDR3 totals 16 residues. V lost 1 base and J lost 1, with 10 bases in between. The CDR3 nucleotides are TGCGCCAGCAGCCAAGGGACGGATTTGAACACCGGGGAGCTGTTTTTT. The encoded protein is CASSQGTDLNTGELFF.

V gene TRBV18 combines with J gene TRBJ1-1; 7 bases map to TRBD1. This CDR3 region has 14 residues. Looked up from germline, CDR1 is KGHSH and CDR2 is LQKENI. Unmatched junction bases numbered 6, after V lost 4 bases and J lost 4 bases. The CDR3 is CASSQQGKGTEAFF. The CDR3, as DNA: TGTGCCAGCTCACAACAGGGGAAAGGCACTGAAGCTTTCTTT. Variable domain in full (rest from reference TRBV18 and TRBJ1-1): NAGVMQNPRHLVRRRGQEARLRCSPMKGHSHVYWYRQLPEEGLKFMVYLQKENIIDESGMPKERFSAEFPKEGPSILRIQQVVRGDSAAYFCASSQQGKGTEAFFGQGTRLTVV.